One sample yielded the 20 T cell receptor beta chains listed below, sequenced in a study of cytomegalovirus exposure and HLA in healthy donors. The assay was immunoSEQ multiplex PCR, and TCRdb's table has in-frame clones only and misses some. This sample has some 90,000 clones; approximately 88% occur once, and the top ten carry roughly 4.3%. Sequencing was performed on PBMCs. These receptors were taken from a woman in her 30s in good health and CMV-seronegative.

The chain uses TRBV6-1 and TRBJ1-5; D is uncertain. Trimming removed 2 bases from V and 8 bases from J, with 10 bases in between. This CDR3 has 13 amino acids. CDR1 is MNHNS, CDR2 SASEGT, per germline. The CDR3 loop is CASSEMGVEPQHF. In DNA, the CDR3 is TGTGCCAGCAGTGAAATGGGAGTCGAGCCCCAGCATTTT.

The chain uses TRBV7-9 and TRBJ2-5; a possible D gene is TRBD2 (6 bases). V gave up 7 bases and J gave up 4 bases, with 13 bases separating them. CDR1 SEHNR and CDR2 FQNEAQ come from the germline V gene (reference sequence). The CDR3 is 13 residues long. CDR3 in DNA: TGTGCCAGCAACCTGGGGGGTGCAGAGACCCAGTACTTC. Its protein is CASNLGGAETQYF.

The CDR3, as DNA: TGTGCCAGCAGTGAGGGCGGATGGAATGAGCAGTTCTTC. Its protein product is CASSEGGWNEQFF. The genes are TRBV27 and TRBJ2-1, with TRBD2 as a possible D gene (5 bases). V gave up 5 bases and J gave up 7 bases, with 12 bases separating them. Germline lookup yields CDR1 MNHEY and CDR2 SMNVEV (reference sequence). This CDR3 comprises 13 residues.

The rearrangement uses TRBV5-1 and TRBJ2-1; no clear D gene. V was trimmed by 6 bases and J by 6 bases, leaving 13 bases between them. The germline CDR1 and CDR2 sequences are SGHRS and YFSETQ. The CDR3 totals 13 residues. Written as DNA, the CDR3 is TGCGCCAGCACCCAATCCGGGTCCAATGAGCAGTTCTTC. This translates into CASTQSGSNEQFF. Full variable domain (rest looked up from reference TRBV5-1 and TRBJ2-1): KAGVTQTPRYLIKTRGQQVTLSCSPISGHRSVSWYQQTPGQGLQFLFEYFSETQRNKGNFPGRFSGRQFSNSRSEMNVSTLELGDSALYLCASTQSGSNEQFFGPGTRLTVL.

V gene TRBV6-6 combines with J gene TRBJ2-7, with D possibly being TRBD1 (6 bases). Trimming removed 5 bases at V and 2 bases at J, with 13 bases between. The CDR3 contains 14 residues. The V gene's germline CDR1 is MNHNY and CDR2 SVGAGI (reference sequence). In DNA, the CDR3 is TGTGCCAGCAGTCCAGGGGACGGAACCTACGAGCAGTACTTC. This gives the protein CASSPGDGTYEQYF.

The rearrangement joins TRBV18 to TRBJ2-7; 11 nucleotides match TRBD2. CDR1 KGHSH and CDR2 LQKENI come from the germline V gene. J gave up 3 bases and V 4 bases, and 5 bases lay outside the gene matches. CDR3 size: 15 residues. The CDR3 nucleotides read TGTGCCAGCTCACACGGACTAGCGGGTGACTACGAGCAGTACTTC. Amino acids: CASSHGLAGDYEQYF.

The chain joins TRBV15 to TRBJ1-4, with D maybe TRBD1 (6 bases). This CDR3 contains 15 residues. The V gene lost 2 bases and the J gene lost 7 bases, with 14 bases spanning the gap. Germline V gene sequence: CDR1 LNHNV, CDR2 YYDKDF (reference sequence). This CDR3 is CATSRSQGYSEKLFF. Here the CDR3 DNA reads TGTGCCACCAGCAGATCCCAGGGGTATAGTGAAAAACTGTTTTTT. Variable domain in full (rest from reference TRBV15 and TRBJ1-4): DAMVIQNPRYQVTQFGKPVTLSCSQTLNHNVMYWYQQKSSQAPKLLFHYYDKDFNNEADTPDNFQSRRPNTSFCFLDIRSPGLGDTAMYLCATSRSQGYSEKLFFGSGTQLSVL.

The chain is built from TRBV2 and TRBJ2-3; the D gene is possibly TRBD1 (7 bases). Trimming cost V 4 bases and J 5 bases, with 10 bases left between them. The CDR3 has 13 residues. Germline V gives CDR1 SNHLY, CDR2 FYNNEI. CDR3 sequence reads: CASSGQGGDTQYF. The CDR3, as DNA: TGTGCCAGCAGTGGGCAGGGGGGAGATACGCAGTATTTT.

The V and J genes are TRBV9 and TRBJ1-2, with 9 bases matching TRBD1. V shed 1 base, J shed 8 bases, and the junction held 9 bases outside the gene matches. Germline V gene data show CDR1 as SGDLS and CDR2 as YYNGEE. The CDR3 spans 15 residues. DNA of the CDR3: TGTGCCAGCAGCGTATCCGGGACAGGGCGCCGAGGCTACACCTTC. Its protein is CASSVSGTGRRGYTF.

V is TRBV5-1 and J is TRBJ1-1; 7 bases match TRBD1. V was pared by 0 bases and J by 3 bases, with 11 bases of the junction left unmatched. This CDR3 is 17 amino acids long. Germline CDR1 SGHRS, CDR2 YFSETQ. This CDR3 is CASSLAARQGGYTEAFF. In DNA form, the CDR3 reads TGCGCCAGCAGCTTGGCCGCCCGACAGGGTGGCTACACTGAAGCTTTCTTT.

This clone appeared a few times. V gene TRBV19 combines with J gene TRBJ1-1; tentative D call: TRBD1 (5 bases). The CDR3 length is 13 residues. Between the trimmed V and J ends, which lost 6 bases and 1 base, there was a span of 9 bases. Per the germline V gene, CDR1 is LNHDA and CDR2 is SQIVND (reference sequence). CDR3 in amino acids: CASRWRGNTEAFF. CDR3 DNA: TGTGCCAGTAGGTGGAGGGGGAACACTGAAGCTTTCTTT. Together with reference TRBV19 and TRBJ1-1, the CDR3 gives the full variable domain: DGGITQSPKYLFRKEGQNVTLSCEQNLNHDAMYWYRQDPGQGLRLIYYSQIVNDFQKGDIAEGYSVSREKKESFPLTVTSAQKNPTAFYLCASRWRGNTEAFFGQGTRLTVV.

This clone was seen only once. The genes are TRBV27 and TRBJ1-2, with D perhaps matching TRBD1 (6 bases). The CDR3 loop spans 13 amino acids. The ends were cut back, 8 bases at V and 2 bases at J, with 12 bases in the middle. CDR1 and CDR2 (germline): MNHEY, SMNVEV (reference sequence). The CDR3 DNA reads TGTGCCAGCCGATGGGGGCCCAACTATGGCTACACCTTC. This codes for CASRWGPNYGYTF.

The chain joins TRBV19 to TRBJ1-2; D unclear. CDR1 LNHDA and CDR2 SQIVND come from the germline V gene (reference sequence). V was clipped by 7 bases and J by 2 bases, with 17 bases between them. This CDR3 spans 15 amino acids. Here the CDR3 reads CASKVARMRNYGYTF. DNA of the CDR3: TGTGCCAGTAAAGTCGCGAGGATGAGGAACTATGGCTACACCTTC.

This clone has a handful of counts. The chain's CDR3 is CASSPPATGNEQYF. Here the CDR3 DNA reads TGCGCCAGCAGCCCCCCGGCGACAGGGAACGAGCAGTACTTC. The V call is TRBV5-1, the J call TRBJ2-7, with 7 bases fitting TRBD1. The V segment lost 4 bases and the J segment 5 bases; nucleotides outside the gene matches: 9. CDR1 and CDR2 from the germline V gene are SGHRS and YFSETQ. The CDR3 covers 14 residues.

The CDR3 DNA follows: TGTGCCAGCAGCCAACGAAGAGCGGGAGGCACAGATACGCAGTATTTT. This translates into CASSQRRAGGTDTQYF. This sequence joins TRBV7-8 and TRBJ2-3, with 8 bases aligning to TRBD2. Germline CDR1 SGHVS, CDR2 FQNEAQ. There are 16 residues in the CDR3. J lost 1 base, V lost 5 bases, and 8 bases had no gene match.

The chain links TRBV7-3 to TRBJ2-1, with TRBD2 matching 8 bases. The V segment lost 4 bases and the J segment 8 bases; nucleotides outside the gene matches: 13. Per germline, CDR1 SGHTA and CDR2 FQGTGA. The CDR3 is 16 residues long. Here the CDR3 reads CASSWNVGTGGDEQFF. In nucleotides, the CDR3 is TGTGCCAGCAGCTGGAACGTGGGGACGGGAGGGGATGAGCAGTTCTTC.

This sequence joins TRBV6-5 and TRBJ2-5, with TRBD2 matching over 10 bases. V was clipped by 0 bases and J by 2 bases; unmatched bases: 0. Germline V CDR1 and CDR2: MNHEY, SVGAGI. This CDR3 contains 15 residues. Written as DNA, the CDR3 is TGTGCCAGCAGTTACTCAGCGGGGGGGCAAGAGACCCAGTACTTC. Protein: CASSYSAGGQETQYF.

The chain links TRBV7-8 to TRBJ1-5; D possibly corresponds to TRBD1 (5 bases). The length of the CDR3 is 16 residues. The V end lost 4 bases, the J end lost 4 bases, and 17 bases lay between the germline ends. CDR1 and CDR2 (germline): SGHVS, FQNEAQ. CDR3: CASSSSWGGKNQPQHF. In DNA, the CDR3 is TGTGCCAGCAGCTCCAGTTGGGGGGGGAAAAATCAGCCCCAGCATTTT.

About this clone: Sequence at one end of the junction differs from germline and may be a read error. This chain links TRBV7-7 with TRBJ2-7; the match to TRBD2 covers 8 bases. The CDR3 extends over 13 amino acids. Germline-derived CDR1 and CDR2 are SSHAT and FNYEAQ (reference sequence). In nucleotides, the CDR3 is TGTGCTAGCAGCAGGGGACTAGATTACGAGCAGTACTTC. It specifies CASSRGLDYEQYF.

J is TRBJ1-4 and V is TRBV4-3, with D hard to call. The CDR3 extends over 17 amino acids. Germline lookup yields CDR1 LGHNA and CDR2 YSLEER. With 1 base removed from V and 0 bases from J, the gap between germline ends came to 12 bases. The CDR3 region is CASSQVVSLTTNEKLFF. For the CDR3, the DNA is TGCGCCAGCAGCCAAGTGGTTAGCCTGACAACTAATGAAAAACTGTTTTTT.